These 15 T cell receptor beta chains were sequenced from one sample in a study of glioma-infiltrating T cells. Using RNA template, CDR3s of TCR alpha and beta were amplified with iRepertoire arm-PCR. One entry per CDR3 protein, called by TCRdb with MiXCR from the multiplex PCR reads. The sample has more than 100,000 distinct CDR3 sequences; around 28% are singletons. What was sequenced was glioma tissue, nonneoplastic brain tissue, or PBMCs (not recorded which). The receptors here all came from a human donor with low-grade glioma or glioblastoma, undergoing nonglioma brain surgery, or in good health (not recorded which).

The chain links TRBV7-3 to TRBJ1-2, with 10 bases identical to TRBD1. Trimming removed 5 bases from V and 6 bases from J; junction bases left unmatched: 6. The CDR3 extends over 14 amino acids. The germline V gene has CDR1 SGHTA and CDR2 FQGTGA. The CDR3 DNA follows: TGTGCCAGCAGCGAAGGGACAGGGGATGATGGCTACACCTTC. This codes for CASSEGTGDDGYTF.

This clonotype was recorded at least ten times. The rearrangement uses TRBV4-2 and TRBJ1-2, with D perhaps TRBD1 (6 bases). The V end lost 4 bases, the J end lost 5 bases, and 20 bases lay between the germline ends. The CDR3 runs to 16 residues. Germline CDR1 is LGHNA and CDR2 is YNFKEQ. The CDR3 reads CASSLPRGGGTYGYTF. CDR3 coding DNA: TGTGCCAGCAGCCTCCCCAGGGGAGGTGGGACTTATGGCTACACCTTC.

This clonotype was counted ten times or more. The chain couples TRBV7-2 to TRBJ2-3; no clear D. The CDR3 sequence is 13 residues long. Trimming removed 1 base at V and 3 bases at J, with 5 bases between. The germline CDR1 and CDR2 sequences are SGHTA and FQGNSA. The CDR3 DNA is TGTGCCAGCAGCTTAGGTTGGACAGATACGCAGTATTTT. The encoded protein is CASSLGWTDTQYF.

This clonotype was counted many times. This chain uses TRBV20-1 with TRBJ2-2; D ambiguous. The CDR3 is 15 residues long. CDR1 and CDR2 from the germline V gene are DFQATT and SNEGSKA (reference sequence). Deletions cut 5 bases from V and 0 bases from J, with 13 bases between. CDR3: CSAYPTAPNTGELFF. As DNA, the CDR3 is TGCAGTGCTTATCCTACGGCTCCGAACACCGGGGAGCTGTTTTTT.

This clonotype turned up a few times. V gene TRBV20-1 combines with J gene TRBJ2-7; perhaps TRBD1 as D (6 bases). CDR1 is DFQATT, CDR2 SNEGSKA, per germline (reference sequence). V lost 4 bases to trimming and J lost 4 bases, with 17 bases between them. This CDR3 contains 14 residues. CDR3 region: CSATRTAQVYEQYF. The CDR3 DNA reads TGCAGTGCTACTCGGACAGCCCAAGTATACGAGCAGTACTTC.

This clonotype was found once. Given a much more abundant clone one base away, this may be a read error. The J gene is TRBJ2-5, the V gene TRBV7-9, with D unresolved. Germline V CDR1 and CDR2: SEHNR, FQNEAQ (reference sequence). The CDR3 sequence is 14 residues long. The CDR3 DNA follows: TGTGCCACCAGCGACCGACAAAACCAAGAGACCCAGTACTTC. It yields the protein CATSDRQNQETQYF.

This chain uses TRBV3-1 with TRBJ2-7; a weak D match, TRBD1 (5 bases). The CDR3 length is 13 residues. V lost 6 bases and J 4 bases, leaving 13 bases between the germline ends. Germline assignment: CDR1 LGHDT and CDR2 YNNKEL (reference sequence). The CDR3 region has the DNA TGTGCCAGCAGTTCTCTGGGGCTTTACGAGCAGTACTTC. Translation: CASSSLGLYEQYF.

This clonotype was observed many times. The chain is built from TRBV6-1 and TRBJ2-3; 8 bases fit TRBD1. The V gene end was trimmed by 6 bases and the J gene end by 5 bases; junction bases not matched to a gene: 10. Germline V lookup: CDR1 MNHNS, CDR2 SASEGT. This CDR3 has 15 amino acids. As DNA, the CDR3 is TGTGCCAGCAGGCCAAATCAGGGGGCGGGAGATACGCAGTATTTT. It is translated as CASRPNQGAGDTQYF.

This clonotype was counted a few times. In DNA, the CDR3 is TGTGCCAGCACCACGCTAGGGTTCGGGAATGAAAAACTGTTTTTT. Translation: CASTTLGFGNEKLFF. The chain employs TRBV12-3 or TRBV12-4 and TRBJ1-4; D ambiguous. The V end was cut by 7 bases, the J end by 5 bases, with 17 bases between. CDR3 length: 15 amino acids.

This clonotype was seen repeatedly, ten times or more. DNA for the CDR3: TGCAGTGCTAGTGCCGGGGGAGCGGGGGGTGAGACCCAGTACTTC. The encoded protein is CSASAGGAGGETQYF. This rearrangement joins TRBV20-1 to TRBJ2-5; 9 nucleotides align to TRBD2. CDR1 DFQATT and CDR2 SNEGSKA come from the germline V gene (reference sequence). The CDR3 is made up of 15 amino acids. J lost 5 bases, V lost 3 bases, and 10 bases had no gene match.

This clonotype was seen many times. V usage is TRBV6-1 and J usage is TRBJ2-5; 12 bases map to TRBD2. The V segment lost 6 bases and the J segment 1 base; nucleotides outside the gene matches: 0. Germline-derived CDR1 and CDR2 are MNHNS and SASEGT. The CDR3 sequence is 14 residues long. The CDR3 DNA follows: TGTGCCAGCAGACTAGCGGGGGGCCAAGAGACCCAGTACTTC. Residues: CASRLAGGQETQYF.

For this clonotype: A much larger clone sits a single nucleotide away, making a read error possible. The rearrangement uses TRBV15 and TRBJ1-2; D is unclear. The CDR3 sequence is 14 residues long. Per the germline V gene, CDR1 is LNHNV and CDR2 is YYDKDF (reference sequence). V was shortened by 6 bases and J by 1 base, with 12 bases between the two germline ends. CDR3 nucleotides: TGTGCCACCAGAAGACCCGGGGTTAACTATGGCTACACCTTC. Translated: CATRRPGVNYGYTF.

The sample holds many counts of this clonotype. V gene TRBV4-3 combines with J gene TRBJ2-7; D not certain. This CDR3 is 16 amino acids long. Trimming stripped 5 bases from V and 7 bases from J, with 24 bases between. Germline V gene lookup returns CDR1 LGHNA and CDR2 YSLEER. The CDR3 region has the DNA TGCGCCAGCAGCTCAACTCTTCCTCCACGGGCCGGGGAGCAGTACTTC. Its translation is CASSSTLPPRAGEQYF.

This clonotype has a count of ten or more. The chain couples TRBV18 to TRBJ1-1, with unresolved D. This CDR3 is 12 amino acids long. Germline CDR1 is KGHSH and CDR2 is LQKENI. The V end was cut by 6 bases, the J end by 6 bases, with 11 bases between. The CDR3 DNA reads as TGTGCCAGCTCCCCAAGAAGTGCTGAAGCTTTCTTT. Translating gives CASSPRSAEAFF. The entire variable domain, with the rest obtained from reference TRBV18 and TRBJ1-1, is as follows: NAGVMQNPRHLVRRRGQEARLRCSPMKGHSHVYWYRQLPEEGLKFMVYLQKENIIDESGMPKERFSAEFPKEGPSILRIQQVVRGDSAAYFCASSPRSAEAFFGQGTRLTVV.

For this clonotype: Germline is not matched at one junction end, which may reflect a read error. V gene TRBV4-2 combines with J gene TRBJ1-5; D remains unclear. Germline V CDR1 and CDR2: LGHNA, YNFKEQ. The CDR3 extends over 16 amino acids. In DNA form, the CDR3 reads TGTGCCAGCAGCCAAGGGGCTGCAGACCTCAATCAGACCCAGCATTTT. Its translation: CASSQGAADLNQTQHF.